This TCR beta chain was recorded in a study of blood T cell repertoires in COVID-19. The CDR3 is made up of 18 amino acids. Losses at the gene ends were 4 bases for V and 2 bases for J; bases not matched to a gene: 13. In the original processing: Amplifying reference gene primers gave estimates of nucleated cell counts. The data were produced by immunoSEQ multiplex PCR, yet TCRdb's version contains in-frame clones alone and is incomplete. V and J calls and clone size are as listed in that table; D and trimming were resolved from the DNA. The repertoire holds approximately 80,000 clones, with about three quarters as singletons. This clone was counted ten times or more.

The rearrangement uses TRBV5-7 and TRBJ1-3; TRBD1 agrees at 9 bases. TRBV5-7 is an ORF; its function is uncertain. The sequence was obtained from a human donor in a cohort sampled during active COVID-19. Sequenced input: peripheral blood. This CDR3 reads CASSRGQGSWQAGNTIYF. In DNA form, the CDR3 reads TGTGCCAGCAGCAGGGGACAGGGCAGCTGGCAGGCTGGAAACACCATATATTTT.